A selection of T cell receptor beta chains follows, all from one sample in a study of identifying expanded T cells in peripheral blood. Produced via immunoSEQ multiplex PCR; TCRdb's table is partial and in-frame only. The sample lists around 100,000 clones, roughly 88% occurring once. The sequenced sample was blood. These receptors were obtained from a person aged 18 to 75 in good health. The CDR3 runs from the conserved cysteine through the conserved F or W. The D gene is left open where the match is weak. Rows may omit the clone size; those that give it use once, few, many or a size class.

DNA	CDR3	J	V	size	D
TGTGCCAGCAGCTTTCAGGGGGCTGAATACAATGAGCAGTTCTTC	CASSFQGAEYNEQFF	TRBJ2-1	TRBV11-2	.	TRBD1
TGTGCCAGTAGTATAGATGGTCGTGTCAAAGCTTTCTTT	CASSIDGRVKAFF	TRBJ1-1	TRBV19	few	.
TGTGCCAGCAGTGACAGGCCCGGCACCGGGGAGCTGTTTTTT	CASSDRPGTGELFF	TRBJ2-2	TRBV6-4	.	.
TGCACCAGCAGCCAAGGACAGGGGAGAATGAACACTGAAGCTTTCTTT	CTSSQGQGRMNTEAFF	TRBJ1-1	TRBV1	.	.
TGTGCCTGGAGCCTAGGGGCGCATACTGAAGCTTTCTTT	CAWSLGAHTEAFF	TRBJ1-1	TRBV30	few	.
TGTGCCAGCAGTCGGTTTCTTTCCAATCAGCCCCAGCATTTT	CASSRFLSNQPQHF	TRBJ1-5	TRBV6-5	.	.
TGTGCCAGCAGTTTACCTTCGGGGGTTTTAAATGAGCAGTTCTTC	CASSLPSGVLNEQFF	TRBJ2-1	TRBV28	.	.
TGCAGCGTGGTTAGCGGTACAGATACGCAGTATTTT	CSVVSGTDTQYF	TRBJ2-3	TRBV29-1	once	.
TGCGCCAGCAGCCAAGACCGGACTAGTTACAATGAGCAGTTCTTC	CASSQDRTSYNEQFF	TRBJ2-1	TRBV4-3	few	TRBD2
TGTGCCAGCAGTTTGGCGGGAGGGTTAGCCCACGAGCAGTACTTC	CASSLAGGLAHEQYF	TRBJ2-7	TRBV28	.	TRBD2
TGTGCCAGCAGCCGACTGATGGCCAGCGGGAGGGTCCGTTCAGATACGCAGTATTTT	CASSRLMASGRVRSDTQYF	TRBJ2-3	TRBV27	.	TRBD2
TGTGCCAGCAGGGGAGACAGGGGGCGAAATCAGCCCCAGCATTTT	CASRGDRGRNQPQHF	TRBJ1-5	TRBV6-1	.	TRBD1
TGCAGCGTTATCCCCGGGGAGGGGAGGGATGGCTACACCTTC	CSVIPGEGRDGYTF	TRBJ1-2	TRBV29-1	.	.
TGCAGTGCCGGGACTCAGCCCCAGCATTTT	CSAGTQPQHF	TRBJ1-5	TRBV20-1	few	.
TGTGCCAGCAGGTACCCCAGCGGGAGGAATGAGCAGTTCTTC	CASRYPSGRNEQFF	TRBJ2-1	TRBV28	.	TRBD2
TGTGCCACCAGACAGGACCTCGAGACTGAAGCTTTCTTT	CATRQDLETEAFF	TRBJ1-1	TRBV15	.	.
TGCAGCGTTGACAGGGGCACTGAAGCTTTCTTT	CSVDRGTEAFF	TRBJ1-1	TRBV29-1	.	.
TGTGCCAGTAGCCTCGTCGGGACAGGGGTTGAAAAACTGTTTTTT	CASSLVGTGVEKLFF	TRBJ1-4	TRBV19	.	TRBD1
TGTGCCAGCAGCCCGATGGGCCAGGTTAAGAACACTGAAGCTTTCTTT	CASSPMGQVKNTEAFF	TRBJ1-1	TRBV5-4	.	.
TGTGCCAGCTCACCCCTGGGGACAGGGGGTTATACTGAAGCTTTCTTT	CASSPLGTGGYTEAFF	TRBJ1-1	TRBV18	.	TRBD1
TGTGCTAGTGGTTTGACCCAACTCACGGGGTTTCCAGATACGCAGTATTTT	CASGLTQLTGFPDTQYF	TRBJ2-3	TRBV12-5	.	.
TGTGCCAGCAGCGGTGACACCGCGTGGAACGCTGAAGCTTTCTTT	CASSGDTAWNAEAFF	TRBJ1-1	TRBV9	.	.
TGCGCCAGCAGCTTGGGACAGGGGGTGGGCAAAAACATTCAGTACTTC	CASSLGQGVGKNIQYF	TRBJ2-4	TRBV5-1	.	TRBD1
TGTGCCACCAGCAGAGATTTGGGGGGGCTGTCGAACACTGAAGCTTTCTTT	CATSRDLGGLSNTEAFF	TRBJ1-1	TRBV15	once	.
TGTGCCAGCAGCCTTCTCACCTCTGGAAACACCATATATTTT	CASSLLTSGNTIYF	TRBJ1-3	TRBV6-6	once	.
TGTGCCATCGCGGACAGGGTCTATGGCTACACCTTC	CAIADRVYGYTF	TRBJ1-2	TRBV19	.	TRBD1
TGTGCCAGCAGCGTTTGGCCGACCACCGGGGAGCTGTTTTTT	CASSVWPTTGELFF	TRBJ2-2	TRBV9	.	.
TGTGCCAGCAGCTTGGGCCCCGGGACTAGCCAAGAGACCCAGTACTTC	CASSLGPGTSQETQYF	TRBJ2-5	TRBV7-8	.	TRBD2
TGCGCCAGCAGCTTGGACCACACCGGGAAGCTGTTTTTT	CASSLDHTGKLFF	TRBJ2-2	TRBV5-1	.	.
TGCGCCAGCAGTGAGCTGACAGGGGGCTACGAGCAGTACTTC	CASSELTGGYEQYF	TRBJ2-7	TRBV10-2	few	TRBD1
TGTGCCAGCAGCACACGCGAGTGGGATTCACCCCTCCACTTT	CASSTREWDSPLHF	TRBJ1-6	TRBV13	.	.
TGTGCCAGCAGCGCCGACATCTACGAGCAGTACTTC	CASSADIYEQYF	TRBJ2-7	TRBV7-9	.	.
TGTGCCAGCAGCCCGGCCCTTAAGGAGGGGGCCCCATACGAGCAGTACTTC	CASSPALKEGAPYEQYF	TRBJ2-7	TRBV9	.	.
TGTGCCGCAGCTGTCCGGGGGCCCCCCACAGATACGCAGTATTTT	CAAAVRGPPTDTQYF	TRBJ2-3	TRBV7-9	.	.
TGCGCCAGCACCCCGGGGGAAGGGGCAACGGGGGAGCAGTTCTTC	CASTPGEGATGEQFF	TRBJ2-1	TRBV5-1	.	.
TGTGCCAGCTCACCAACTATCTTGGAGACTGAAGCTTTCTTT	CASSPTILETEAFF	TRBJ1-1	TRBV18	.	.
TGTGCCAGCAGCTGGCCGGGACAGGGGTTGTACGAGCAGTACTTC	CASSWPGQGLYEQYF	TRBJ2-7	TRBV7-8	.	TRBD1
TGTGCCAGCAGTGCTAGCAATCAAGCCAAAAACATTCAGTACTTC	CASSASNQAKNIQYF	TRBJ2-4	TRBV6-1	.	.
TGTGCCAGCAGTTACTGGACAGGGATCTATGGCTACACCTTC	CASSYWTGIYGYTF	TRBJ1-2	TRBV6-7	medium-sized	TRBD1
TGTGCCAGCAGCTTAGCCACTTACCAGGGTAGAGGCTACACCTTC	CASSLATYQGRGYTF	TRBJ1-2	TRBV7-8	.	.
TGTGCCAGCAGCTCGGTTTTGGAGGGGGCCGGCTACAATGAGCAGTTCTTC	CASSSVLEGAGYNEQFF	TRBJ2-1	TRBV11-3	.	.
TGCGCCAGCAGTCTGATTCCACGGGTTATTCACAATGAGCAGTTCTTC	CASSLIPRVIHNEQFF	TRBJ2-1	TRBV23-1	.	.
TGCGCCAGCAGTCGCTTATTGGGCCAGGGGATCTCCTACGAGCAGTACTTC	CASSRLLGQGISYEQYF	TRBJ2-7	TRBV23-1	.	.
TGTGCCAGCAGCTTGGAAAAGCCCGCGGTCACTGAAGCTTTCTTT	CASSLEKPAVTEAFF	TRBJ1-1	TRBV5-6	.	.
TGTGCCAGCAGATACAGACAGCCAACTAATGAAAAACTGTTTTTT	CASRYRQPTNEKLFF	TRBJ1-4	TRBV6-1	.	.
TGTGCCAGCAGCCCTACAGTGATAGCCGGGGAGCTGTTTTTT	CASSPTVIAGELFF	TRBJ2-2	TRBV2	.	.
TGTGCCAGCAGCTTATTAGTCAACACAGATACGCAGTATTTT	CASSLLVNTDTQYF	TRBJ2-3	TRBV7-8	.	.
TGTGCCAGCAGCTTCGGAAGAGGGAATGAAAAACTGTTTTTT	CASSFGRGNEKLFF	TRBJ1-4	TRBV13	.	.
TGTGCCAGCAGCCGTGGGACAGGGGATCAGCCCCAGCATTTT	CASSRGTGDQPQHF	TRBJ1-5	TRBV7-2	.	TRBD1
TGTGCCAGCAGCTTAGAAGGGGACGCTGAAGCTTTCTTT	CASSLEGDAEAFF	TRBJ1-1	TRBV7-3	once	.
TGTGCCAGCAGTTTAACGGTATCGGGGGGCGGATACAATGAGCAGTTCTTC	CASSLTVSGGGYNEQFF	TRBJ2-1	TRBV11-1	.	.
TGTGCCAGCAGCTTAGTGTCATACTCAAACAAGAACACTGAAGCTTTCTTT	CASSLVSYSNKNTEAFF	TRBJ1-1	TRBV7-8	.	.
TGTGCCAGCAGTGATTTGGGGTCGCACCCCCACTTT	CASSDLGSHPHF	TRBJ1-6	TRBV2	.	.
TGTGCCAGCAGCGGAAACAGGGTTGCCGGGGAGCTGTTTTTT	CASSGNRVAGELFF	TRBJ2-2	TRBV7-6	.	.
TGTGCCAGCAGTTTAGTCACGGGGGCCTACGAGCAGTACTTC	CASSLVTGAYEQYF	TRBJ2-7	TRBV27	.	.
TGTGCCTGGAGTGGTCTAGCGGGGGGAACGGATACGCAGTATTTT	CAWSGLAGGTDTQYF	TRBJ2-3	TRBV30	.	TRBD2
TGTGCCAGCAGCCATACAGGGATCGGCTACACCTTC	CASSHTGIGYTF	TRBJ1-2	TRBV5-4	few	.